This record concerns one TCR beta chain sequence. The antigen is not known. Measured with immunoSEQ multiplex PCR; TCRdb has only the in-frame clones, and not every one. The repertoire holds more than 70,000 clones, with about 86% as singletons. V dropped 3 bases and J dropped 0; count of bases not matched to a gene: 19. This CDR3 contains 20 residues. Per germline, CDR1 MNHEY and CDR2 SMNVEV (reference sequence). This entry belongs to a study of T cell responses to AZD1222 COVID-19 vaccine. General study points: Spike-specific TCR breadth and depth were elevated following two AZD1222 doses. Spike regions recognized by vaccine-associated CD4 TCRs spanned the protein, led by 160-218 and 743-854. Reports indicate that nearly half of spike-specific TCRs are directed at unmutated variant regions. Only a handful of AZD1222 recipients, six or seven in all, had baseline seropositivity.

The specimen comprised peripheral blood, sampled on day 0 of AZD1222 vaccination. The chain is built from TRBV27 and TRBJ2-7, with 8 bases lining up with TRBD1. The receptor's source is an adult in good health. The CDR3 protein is CASSFEGRRTGISSSYEQYF. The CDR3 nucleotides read TGTGCCAGCAGTTTTGAGGGGCGGAGGACAGGGATTTCCAGCTCCTACGAGCAGTACTTC.